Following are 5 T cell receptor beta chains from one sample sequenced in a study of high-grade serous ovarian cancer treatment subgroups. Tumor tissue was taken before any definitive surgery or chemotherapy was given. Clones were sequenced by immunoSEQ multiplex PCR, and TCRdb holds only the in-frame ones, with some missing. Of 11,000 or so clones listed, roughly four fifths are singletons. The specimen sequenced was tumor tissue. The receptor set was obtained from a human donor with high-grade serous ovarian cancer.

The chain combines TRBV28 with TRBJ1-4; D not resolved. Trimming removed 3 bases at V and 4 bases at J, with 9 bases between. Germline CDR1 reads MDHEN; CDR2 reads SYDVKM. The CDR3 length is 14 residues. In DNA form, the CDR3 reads TGTGCCAGCAGTTTTGGACGGTTTAATGAAAAACTGTTTTTT. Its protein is CASSFGRFNEKLFF.

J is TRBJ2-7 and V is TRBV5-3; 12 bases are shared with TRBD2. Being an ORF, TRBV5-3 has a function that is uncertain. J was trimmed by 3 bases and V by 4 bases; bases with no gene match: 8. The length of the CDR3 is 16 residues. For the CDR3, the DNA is TGTGCCAGAAGCCCGGGCCTAGCGGGAGGGTACTACGAGCAGTACTTC. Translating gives CARSPGLAGGYYEQYF.

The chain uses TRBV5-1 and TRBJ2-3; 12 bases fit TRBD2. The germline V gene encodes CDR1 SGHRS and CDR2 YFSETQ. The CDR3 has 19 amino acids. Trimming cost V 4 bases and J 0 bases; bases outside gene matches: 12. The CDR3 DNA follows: TGCGCCAGCAGCACAGGGACAGCCGGGACTAGCGGGAGCACAGATACGCAGTATTTT. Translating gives CASSTGTAGTSGSTDTQYF.

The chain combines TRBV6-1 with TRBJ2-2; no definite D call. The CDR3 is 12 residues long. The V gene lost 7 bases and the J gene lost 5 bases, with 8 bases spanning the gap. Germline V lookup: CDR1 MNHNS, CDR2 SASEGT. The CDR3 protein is CASTARTGELFF. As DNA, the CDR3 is TGTGCCAGCACCGCTAGGACCGGGGAGCTGTTTTTT.

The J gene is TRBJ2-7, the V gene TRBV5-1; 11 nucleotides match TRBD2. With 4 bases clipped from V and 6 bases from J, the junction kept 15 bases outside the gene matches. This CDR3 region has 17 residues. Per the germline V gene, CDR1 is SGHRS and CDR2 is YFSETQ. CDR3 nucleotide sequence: TGCGCCAGCAGCCCCGATACTAGCGGGAGAGTCTGGGCCGAGCAGTACTTC. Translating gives CASSPDTSGRVWAEQYF.